This T cell receptor beta chain was identified during a study of cytomegalovirus exposure and HLA in healthy donors. Study results and caveats: Analysis performed later showed TCR beta chains linked to HLA being more clonally expanded than equally common others.

The PCR employed 60 Vbeta primers together with 13 Jbeta primers. As processed by the authors: Later reanalysis found 75 million to 100 million unique TCR beta chains, around 10 million of them shared. Sequenced by immunoSEQ multiplex PCR; TCRdb stores in-frame clones only, minus some. V and J calls plus clone size are reproduced from that table; the DNA served to infer D and trimming. This table holds some 120,000 clones, over 60% found once. The CDR3 spans 16 residues. CDR1 and CDR2 from the germline V gene are SGHVS and FNYEAQ. V shed 6 bases and J 1 base; nucleotides not matched to a gene: 2. As for this clone: Its antigen is undetermined.

Specimen: PBMCs. The chain is built from TRBV7-6 and TRBJ2-2; TRBD2 aligns across 13 bases. This sequence was found in a woman aged 40 to 55 in good health and CMV-seropositive. CDR3 loop: CASSRTSGRNTGELFF. The CDR3 DNA is TGTGCCAGCAGTCGGACTAGCGGGAGGAACACCGGGGAGCTGTTTTTT. Together with reference TRBV7-6 and TRBJ2-2, the CDR3 gives the full variable domain: GAGVSQSPRYKVTKRGQDVALRCDPISGHVSLYWYRQALGQGPEFLTYFNYEAQQDKSGLPNDRFSAERPEGSISTLTIQRTEQRDSAMYRCASSRTSGRNTGELFFGEGSRLTVL.